This TCR beta chain was profiled in a study of blood T cells in healthy people across ages. Study conclusions and caveats: Older individuals had lower TCR beta diversity per million T cells (the decline was roughly linear). Naive CD4+ cell counts and diversity both ran higher in long-lived than in aged donors.

As to this clonotype: Its antigen is unidentified. A junction boundary mismatches the germline segment, possibly from a read error.

The second PCR ran roughly 6 to 11 cycles with a sample-barcoded 5' primer and J-beta primers. The template-switch adaptor was a 5' adaptor with 12 random nucleotides. It tagged each cDNA molecule. No fewer than 3 million CDR3-containing paired-end reads came from each sample. TCRdb redid the calling of the 5' RACE reads with MiXCR, one entry per CDR3 protein. The sample comprises 800,000 or so distinct CDR3 sequences, about 47% of which are singletons, and around 18% rests with the top ten. The sequence was obtained from a man older than 75 in good health. The sequenced sample consisted of blood.

CDR3 bases: TGTGCCAGTAGCTCCTTCAGGGATACGCAGTATTTT. It specifies CASSSFRDTQYF. V is TRBV7-2 and J is TRBJ2-3; D unresolved. Germline values: CDR1 SGHTA, CDR2 FQGNSA. The CDR3 extends over 12 amino acids. Looking up the rest from reference TRBV7-2 and TRBJ2-3 gives the full variable domain: GAGVSQSPSNKVTEKGKDVELRCDPISGHTALYWYRQSLGQGLEFLIYFQGNSAPDKSGLPSDRFSAERTGGSVSTLTIQRTQQEDSAVYLCASSSFRDTQYFGPGTRLTVL.